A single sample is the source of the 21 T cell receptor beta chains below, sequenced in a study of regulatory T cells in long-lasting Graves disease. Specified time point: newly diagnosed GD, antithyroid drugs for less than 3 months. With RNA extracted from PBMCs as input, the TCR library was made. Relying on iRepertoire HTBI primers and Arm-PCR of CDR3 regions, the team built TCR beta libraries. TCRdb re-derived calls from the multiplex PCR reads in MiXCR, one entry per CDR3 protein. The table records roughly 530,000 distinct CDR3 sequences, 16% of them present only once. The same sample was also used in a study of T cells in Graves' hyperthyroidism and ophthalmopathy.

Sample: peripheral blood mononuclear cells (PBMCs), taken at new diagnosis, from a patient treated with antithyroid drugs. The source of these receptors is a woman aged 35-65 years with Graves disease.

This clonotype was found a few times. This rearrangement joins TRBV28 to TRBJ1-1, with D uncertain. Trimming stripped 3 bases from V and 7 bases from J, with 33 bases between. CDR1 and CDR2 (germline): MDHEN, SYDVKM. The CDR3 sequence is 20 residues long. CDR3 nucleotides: TGTGCCAGCAGTTTTATATCGGGAACCGACGAACAAGGTTTGGGCATTGAAGCTTTCTTT. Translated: CASSFISGTDEQGLGIEAFF.

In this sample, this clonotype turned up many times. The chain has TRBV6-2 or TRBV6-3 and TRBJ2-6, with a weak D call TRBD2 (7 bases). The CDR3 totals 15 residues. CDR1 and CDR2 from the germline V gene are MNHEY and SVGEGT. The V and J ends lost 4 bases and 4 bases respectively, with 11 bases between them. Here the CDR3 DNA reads TGTGCCAGCAGTTGGGGGGGGCGAGGGGCCAACGTCCTGACTTTC. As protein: CASSWGGRGANVLTF.

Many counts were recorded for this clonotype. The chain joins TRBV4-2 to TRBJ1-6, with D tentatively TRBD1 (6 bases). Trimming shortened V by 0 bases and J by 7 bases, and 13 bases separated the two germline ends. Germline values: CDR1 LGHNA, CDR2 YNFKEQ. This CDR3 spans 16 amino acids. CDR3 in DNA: TGTGCCAGCAGCCAAGAGGGGGGGGCGGGAAATTCACCCCTCCACTTT. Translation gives CASSQEGGAGNSPLHF.

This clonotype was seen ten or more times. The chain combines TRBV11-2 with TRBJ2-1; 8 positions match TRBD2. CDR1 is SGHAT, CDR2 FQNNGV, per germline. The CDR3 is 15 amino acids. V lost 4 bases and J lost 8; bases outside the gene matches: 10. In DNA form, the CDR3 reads TGTGCCAGCAGCTGGGACCGGGGGGGCAGCGATGAGCAGTTCTTC. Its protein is CASSWDRGGSDEQFF.

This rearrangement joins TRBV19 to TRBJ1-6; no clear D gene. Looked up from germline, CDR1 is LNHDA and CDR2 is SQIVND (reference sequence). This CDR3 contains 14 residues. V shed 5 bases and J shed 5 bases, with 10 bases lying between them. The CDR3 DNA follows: TGTGCCAGTAGTTCCAGACCGGATAATTCACCCCTCCACTTT. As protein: CASSSRPDNSPLHF. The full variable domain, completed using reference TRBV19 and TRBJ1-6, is DGGITQSPKYLFRKEGQNVTLSCEQNLNHDAMYWYRQDPGQGLRLIYYSQIVNDFQKGDIAEGYSVSREKKESFPLTVTSAQKNPTAFYLCASSSRPDNSPLHFGNGTRLTVT.

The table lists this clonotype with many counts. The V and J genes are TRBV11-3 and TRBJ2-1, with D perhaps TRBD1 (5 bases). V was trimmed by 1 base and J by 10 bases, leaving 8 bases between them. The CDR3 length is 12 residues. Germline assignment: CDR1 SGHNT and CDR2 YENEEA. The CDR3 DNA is TGTGCCAGCAGCTTAGTGGGGCGGGAGCAGTTCTTC. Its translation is CASSLVGREQFF.

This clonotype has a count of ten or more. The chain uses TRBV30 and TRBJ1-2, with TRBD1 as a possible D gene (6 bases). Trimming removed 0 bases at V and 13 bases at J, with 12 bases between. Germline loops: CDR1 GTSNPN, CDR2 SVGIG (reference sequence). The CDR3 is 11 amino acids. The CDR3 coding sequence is TGTGCCTGGAGTGTACAGGGTAAAGCCACCTTC. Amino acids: CAWSVQGKATF. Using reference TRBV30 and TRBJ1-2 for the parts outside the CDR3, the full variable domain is SQTIHQWPATLVQPVGSPLSLECTVEGTSNPNLYWYRQAAGRGLQLLFYSVGIGQISSEVPQNLSASRPQDRQFILSSKKLLLSDSGFYLCAWSVQGKATFGSGTRLTVV.

The CDR3 protein is CASSLNRNTIYF. In DNA, the CDR3 is TGTGCCAGCAGTTTGAACAGAAACACCATATATTTT. The chain joins TRBV12-3 or TRBV12-4 to TRBJ1-3; D ambiguous. The CDR3 has 12 amino acids. Trimming shortened V by 3 bases and J by 5 bases, and 5 bases separated the two germline ends.

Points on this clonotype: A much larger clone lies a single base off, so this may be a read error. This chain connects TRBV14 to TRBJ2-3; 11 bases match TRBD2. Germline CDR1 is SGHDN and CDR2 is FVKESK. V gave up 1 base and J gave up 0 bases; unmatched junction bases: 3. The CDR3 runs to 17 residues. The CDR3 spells CASSQGLAGTSTDTQYF. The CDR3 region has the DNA TGTGCCAGCAGCCAAGGACTAGCGGGGACTAGCACAGATACGCAGTATTTT. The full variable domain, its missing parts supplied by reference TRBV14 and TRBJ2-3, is EAGVTQFPSHSVIEKGQTVTLRCDPISGHDNLYWYRRVMGKEIKFLLHFVKESKQDESGMPNNRFLAERTGGTYSTLKVQPAELEDSGVYFCASSQGLAGTSTDTQYFGPGTRLTVL.

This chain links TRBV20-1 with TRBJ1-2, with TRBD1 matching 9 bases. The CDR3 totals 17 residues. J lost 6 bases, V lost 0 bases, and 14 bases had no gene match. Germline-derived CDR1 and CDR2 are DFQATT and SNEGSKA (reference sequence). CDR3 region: CSARDLGQGINRDGYTF. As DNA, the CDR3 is TGCAGTGCTAGAGATTTGGGACAGGGTATAAATAGAGATGGCTACACCTTC.

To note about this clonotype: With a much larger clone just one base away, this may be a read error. The CDR3 nucleotides read TGTGCCAGCGGTTACTCCGCAGGTTCGAACACTGAAGCTTTCTTT. Translating it yields CASGYSAGSNTEAFF. V is TRBV6-5 and J is TRBJ1-1; the D is unclear. This CDR3 region has 15 residues. The germline gives CDR1 MNHEY, CDR2 SVGAGI.

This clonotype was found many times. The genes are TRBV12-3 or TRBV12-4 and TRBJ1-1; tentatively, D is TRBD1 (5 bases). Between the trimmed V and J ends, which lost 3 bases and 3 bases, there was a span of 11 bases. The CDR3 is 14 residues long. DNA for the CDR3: TGTGCCAGCAGTTTCAGGGCGGTGGACACTGAAGCTTTCTTT. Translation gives CASSFRAVDTEAFF.

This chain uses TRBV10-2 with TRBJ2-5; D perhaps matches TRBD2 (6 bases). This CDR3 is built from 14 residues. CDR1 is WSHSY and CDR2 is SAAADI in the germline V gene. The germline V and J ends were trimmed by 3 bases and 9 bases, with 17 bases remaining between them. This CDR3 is CASSDPGGARAQYF. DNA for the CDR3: TGCGCCAGCAGTGACCCAGGAGGGGCTAGGGCCCAGTACTTC.

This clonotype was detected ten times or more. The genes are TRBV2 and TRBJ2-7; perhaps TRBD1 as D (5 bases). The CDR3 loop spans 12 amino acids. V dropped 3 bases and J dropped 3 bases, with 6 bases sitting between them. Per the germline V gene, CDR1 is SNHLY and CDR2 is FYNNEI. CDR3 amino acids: CASSDDSYEQYF. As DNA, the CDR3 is TGTGCCAGCAGTGATGACAGCTACGAGCAGTACTTC.

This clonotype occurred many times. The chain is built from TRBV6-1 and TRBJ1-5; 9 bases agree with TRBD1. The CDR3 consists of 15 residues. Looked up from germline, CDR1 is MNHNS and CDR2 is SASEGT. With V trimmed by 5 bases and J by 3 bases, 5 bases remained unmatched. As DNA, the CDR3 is TGTGCCAGCAGTCCCGGGACAGGGAACAATCAGCCCCAGCATTTT. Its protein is CASSPGTGNNQPQHF.

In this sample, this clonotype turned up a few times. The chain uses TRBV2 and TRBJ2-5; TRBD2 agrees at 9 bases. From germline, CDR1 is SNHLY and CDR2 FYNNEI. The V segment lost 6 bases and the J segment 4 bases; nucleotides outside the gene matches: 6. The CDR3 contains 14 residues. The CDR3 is CASRGGGDRETQYF. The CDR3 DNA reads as TGTGCCAGCAGGGGCGGGGGGGACCGAGAGACCCAGTACTTC. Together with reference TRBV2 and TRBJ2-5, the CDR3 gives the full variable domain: EPEVTQTPSHQVTQMGQEVILRCVPISNHLYFYWYRQILGQKVEFLVSFYNNEISEKSEIFDDQFSVERPDGSNFTLKIRSTKLEDSAMYFCASRGGGDRETQYFGPGTRLLVL.

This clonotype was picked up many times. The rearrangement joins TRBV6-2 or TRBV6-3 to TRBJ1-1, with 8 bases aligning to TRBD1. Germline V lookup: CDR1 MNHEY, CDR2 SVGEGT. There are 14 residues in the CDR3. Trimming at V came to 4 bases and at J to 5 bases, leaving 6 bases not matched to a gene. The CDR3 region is CASSSKDRATEAFF. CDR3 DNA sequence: TGTGCCAGCAGTTCCAAGGACAGGGCGACTGAAGCTTTCTTT.

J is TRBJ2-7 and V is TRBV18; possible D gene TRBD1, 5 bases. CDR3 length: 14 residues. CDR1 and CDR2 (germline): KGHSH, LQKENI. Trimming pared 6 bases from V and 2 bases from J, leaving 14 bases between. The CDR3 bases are TGTGCCAGCTCTCTATACCAGGACACCTACGAGCAGTACTTC. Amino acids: CASSLYQDTYEQYF.

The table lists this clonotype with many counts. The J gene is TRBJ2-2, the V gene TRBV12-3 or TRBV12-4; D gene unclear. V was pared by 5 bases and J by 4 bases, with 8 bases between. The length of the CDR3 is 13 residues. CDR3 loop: CASSPHGTGELFF. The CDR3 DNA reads TGTGCCAGCAGTCCCCACGGCACCGGGGAGCTGTTTTTT.

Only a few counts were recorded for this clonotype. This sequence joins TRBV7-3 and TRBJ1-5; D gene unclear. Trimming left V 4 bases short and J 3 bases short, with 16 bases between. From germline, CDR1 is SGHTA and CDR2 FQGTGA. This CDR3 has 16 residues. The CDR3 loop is CASSSPWRATNQPQHF. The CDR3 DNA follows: TGTGCCAGCAGCTCCCCGTGGAGGGCAACCAATCAGCCCCAGCATTTT.

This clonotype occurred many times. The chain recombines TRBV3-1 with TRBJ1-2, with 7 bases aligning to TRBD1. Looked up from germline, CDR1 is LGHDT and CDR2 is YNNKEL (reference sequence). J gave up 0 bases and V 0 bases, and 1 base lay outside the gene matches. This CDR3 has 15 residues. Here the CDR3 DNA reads TGTGCCAGCAGCCAAGAGACAGGGTCTAACTATGGCTACACCTTC. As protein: CASSQETGSNYGYTF.